One sample yielded the 15 T cell receptor beta chains listed below, sequenced in a study of a mutant IDH1 vaccine in newly diagnosed glioma. The antigens these receptors bind are not known. The method was immunoSEQ multiplex PCR; TCRdb's version includes in-frame clones alone and lacks a portion of them. Among 50,000 to 70,000 clones, roughly four fifths were seen once, and the ten largest hold 4.7%. Time point defined: week 35, safety follow-up. In every dose of vaccine, 300 ug of mutant IDH1 20-mer peptide was given alongside topical imiquimod. Sequences were derived from PBMCs, sampled from a glioma patient whose treatment included an IDH1 peptide vaccine. Every receptor here comes from a man in his fifties or sixties with glioma.

The rearrangement links TRBV14 to TRBJ2-1; D could derive from TRBD1 or TRBD2 (6 bases each). This CDR3 has 13 residues. Germline loops: CDR1 SGHDN, CDR2 FVKESK. Trimming stripped 1 base from V and 9 bases from J, with 10 bases between. In nucleotides, the CDR3 is TGTGCCAGCAGCCAAGGGGGGGCCGGTGAGCAGTTCTTC. It codes for CASSQGGAGEQFF.

The chain employs TRBV10-1 and TRBJ2-5; tentatively, D is TRBD1 or TRBD2 (6 bases each). Trimming took 3 bases from V and 1 from J, leaving 9 bases between them. Germline lookup yields CDR1 WNHNN and CDR2 SYGVQD (reference sequence). The CDR3 length is 14 residues. CDR3 sequence reads: CASSDSGAQETQYF. The CDR3, as DNA: TGCGCCAGCAGTGATTCGGGGGCCCAAGAGACCCAGTACTTC.

J is TRBJ1-4 and V is TRBV30; D is perhaps TRBD1 (6 bases). CDR3 length: 15 amino acids. CDR1 and CDR2 from the germline V gene are GTSNPN and SVGIG (reference sequence). Between the trimmed V and J ends, which lost 3 bases and 3 bases, there was a span of 14 bases. In DNA, the CDR3 is TGTGCCTGGAGGAGGGGAGGGGGGGCTAATGAAAAACTGTTTTTT. It encodes CAWRRGGGANEKLFF.

The rearrangement joins TRBV30 to TRBJ1-5; no clear D gene. The V gene's germline CDR1 is GTSNPN and CDR2 SVGIG (reference sequence). The CDR3 loop spans 14 amino acids. V dropped 1 base and J dropped 0 bases, with 7 bases sitting between them. CDR3 sequence: CAWSGSYSNQPQHF. CDR3 nucleotide sequence: TGTGCCTGGAGTGGCAGTTATAGCAATCAGCCCCAGCATTTT.

This clone was counted a few times. The chain links TRBV19 to TRBJ1-5; D might be TRBD1 (6 bases). The CDR3 is made up of 12 amino acids. Germline CDR1 and CDR2: LNHDA and SQIVND (reference sequence). Deletions cut 4 bases from V and 7 bases from J, with 8 bases between. CDR3 nucleotides: TGTGCCAGTAGTAGTAGGGGGCAGCCCCAGCATTTT. Encoded protein: CASSSRGQPQHF.

V usage is TRBV5-6 and J usage is TRBJ1-2; a possible D gene is TRBD1 (6 bases). Germline CDR1 SGHDT, CDR2 YYEEEE. The CDR3 runs to 14 residues. The V end lost 4 bases, the J end lost 7 bases, and 17 bases lay between the germline ends. The CDR3 DNA is TGTGCCAGCAGCCCTCAGAGGGAGACAGGTGGCTACACCTTC. Translation gives CASSPQRETGGYTF. The whole variable domain, remainder taken from reference TRBV5-6 and TRBJ1-2, is DAGVTQSPTHLIKTRGQQVTLRCSPKSGHDTVSWYQQALGQGPQFIFQYYEEEERQRGNFPDRFSGHQFPNYSSELNVNALLLGDSALYLCASSPQRETGGYTFGSGTRLTVV.

V gene TRBV7-3 combines with J gene TRBJ2-5, with D perhaps assigned TRBD1 or TRBD2 (5 bases each). CDR1 is SGHTA, CDR2 FQGTGA, per germline. There are 15 residues in the CDR3. The V end lost 5 bases, the J end lost 1 base, and 14 bases lay between the germline ends. The CDR3: CASSPGPGPQETQYF. CDR3 coding DNA: TGTGCCAGCAGCCCTGGGCCGGGGCCCCAAGAGACCCAGTACTTC.

This chain uses TRBV27 with TRBJ1-5; 7 nucleotides match TRBD1. Losses at the gene ends were 5 bases for V and 4 bases for J; bases not matched to a gene: 5. The CDR3 loop spans 14 amino acids. CDR1 and CDR2 (germline): MNHEY, SMNVEV (reference sequence). The DNA of the CDR3 is TGTGCCAGCAGTCCACGACAGGGAAATCAGCCCCAGCATTTT. This gives the protein CASSPRQGNQPQHF.

The J gene is TRBJ1-5, the V gene TRBV29-1; D might be TRBD1 (5 bases). CDR3 length: 14 amino acids. Per the germline V gene, CDR1 is SQVTM and CDR2 is ANQGSEA. V gave up 7 bases and J gave up 0 bases, with 13 bases separating them. The CDR3 coding sequence is TGCAGCGCCGGGGGGGGAAATAGCAATCAGCCCCAGCATTTT. Translating gives CSAGGGNSNQPQHF.

The chain combines TRBV6-1 with TRBJ2-7, with a tentative D call TRBD2 (6 bases). The germline V gene encodes CDR1 MNHNS and CDR2 SASEGT. CDR3 length: 15 amino acids. The germline V and J ends were trimmed by 7 bases and 2 bases, with 18 bases remaining between them. CDR3 sequence: CASTLIGSAPYEQYF. The CDR3 DNA reads TGTGCCAGCACCCTGATCGGGAGCGCTCCCTACGAGCAGTACTTC.

This clone was detected once. The V call is TRBV27, the J call TRBJ2-7; possible D gene TRBD1, 6 bases. Trimming left V 6 bases short and J 3 bases short, with 12 bases between. Germline CDR1 MNHEY, CDR2 SMNVEV (reference sequence). This CDR3 contains 13 residues. This chain's CDR3 is CASRDPGVYEQYF. The CDR3 DNA follows: TGTGCCAGCAGAGACCCAGGGGTCTACGAGCAGTACTTC.

The genes are TRBV28 and TRBJ2-5; D remains ambiguous. Germline values: CDR1 MDHEN, CDR2 SYDVKM. The CDR3 is 11 residues long. Trimming took off 2 bases at V and 5 bases at J, with 3 bases between the two ends. CDR3 nucleotide sequence: TGTGCCAGCAGTTTAGGCGAGACCCAGTACTTC. This encodes CASSLGETQYF.

The chain links TRBV27 to TRBJ1-5; D not resolved. The CDR3 runs to 13 residues. Trimming left V 4 bases short and J 4 bases short, with 8 bases between. Per germline, CDR1 MNHEY and CDR2 SMNVEV (reference sequence). The DNA for the CDR3 is TGTGCCAGCAGTTACGGTCGTAATCAGCCCCAGCATTTT. Protein product: CASSYGRNQPQHF.

CDR3 sequence (DNA): TGCGCCAGCAGCTTGGCCGCCAGCTTTAATGAAAAACTGTTTTTT. It codes for CASSLAASFNEKLFF. The chain has TRBV5-1 and TRBJ1-4; D is undetermined. Germline CDR1 is SGHRS and CDR2 is YFSETQ. The V end was cut by 0 bases, the J end by 4 bases, with 10 bases between. CDR3 length: 15 residues.

The rearrangement links TRBV29-1 to TRBJ1-2; 11 bases are a match to TRBD1. CDR1 and CDR2 from the germline V gene are SQVTM and ANQGSEA. The CDR3 consists of 14 residues. The V gene end was trimmed by 4 bases and the J gene end by 7 bases; junction bases not matched to a gene: 8. In nucleotides, the CDR3 is TGCAGCGTTGGAGGAGGGACAGGGGGATTTGGCTACACCTTC. Its translation is CSVGGGTGGFGYTF.